This T cell receptor (beta chain) derives from a study of blood T cell repertoires in COVID-19. In the original analysis: Nucleated cell counts were estimated from reference gene primer amplification. Clones were sequenced by immunoSEQ multiplex PCR, and TCRdb holds only the in-frame ones, with some missing. The DNA gave D and trimming, while V, J and clone size come from that table. The table records fewer than 250,000 clones, around 80% of them present only once. The sample comprised PBMCs or T cells enriched from blood (not recorded which). The clonotype comes from a woman aged 45 to 65 with acute COVID-19.

The CDR3 is CASSYNPYRAGGGTDTQYF. In DNA form, the CDR3 reads TGTGCCAGCAGTTATAATCCGTACAGAGCGGGGGGAGGTACAGATACGCAGTATTTT. The chain is built from TRBV6-2 or TRBV6-3 and TRBJ2-3, with 9 bases fitting TRBD2. J gave up 3 bases and V 3 bases, and 16 bases lay outside the gene matches. Germline V gene lookup returns CDR1 MNHEY and CDR2 SVGEGT. The CDR3 is 19 residues long.